Sequencing of this T cell receptor beta chain was carried out in a study of early T cells in non-severe SARS-CoV-2 infection. Study-wide context: Chains were unpaired, as sequencing was done on bulk RNA from unsorted whole blood. General study results and limits: Anti-spike CD8 specificities were favored by VDJdb matching, whose results missed private and CD4 specificities.

In this sample, this clonotype turned up many times. Antigen: not known. CDR3 length: 12 amino acids. Germline trimming cut 7 bases from V and 4 bases from J; bases unmatched to any gene: 3. The germline CDR1 and CDR2 sequences are LNHDA and SQIVND (reference sequence). Each cDNA molecule carried a unique molecular identifier. From the 5' RACE reads, TCRdb called clonotypes with MiXCR, one entry per CDR3 protein. The repertoire holds 35,000 to 55,000 distinct CDR3 sequences, around 6.3% seen once, with less than 25% in the top ten. The sample consisted of whole blood, taken at baseline. The receptor was derived from an adult who was a healthcare worker with PCR-confirmed SARS-CoV-2 infection or an uninfected control (not recorded which). The chain uses TRBV19 and TRBJ2-5; 7 bases align to TRBD1. Here the CDR3 reads CASTDRVETQYF. CDR3 nucleotides: TGTGCCAGTACCGACAGGGTAGAGACCCAGTACTTC.